The 11 T cell receptor beta chains below were found in one sample sequenced in a study of regulatory T cells in long-lasting Graves disease (dated by TCRdb to the early 2020s). The sample's time point label, in plain terms: newly diagnosed GD, antithyroid drugs for less than 3 months. For both TCR sequencing and RNA sequencing, RNA was extracted from PBMCs in TRIzol. Receptor amplification or capture employed multiplex PCR. TCRdb records Illumina HiSeq 4000 as the sequencer. TCR beta libraries were built with iRepertoire HTBI primers and Arm-PCR amplification of CDR3 regions. Through fastp at Q25 and MiXCR, TCRdb rebuilt clones from the public reads, retaining in-frame beta chains. Each CDR3 protein gets just one entry, which takes the most common genes and DNA from the rows behind it. For this sample there are about 500,000 distinct CDR3 sequences; approximately 12% appear just once. The ten largest make up approximately 9% of the sample.

The same data also went into a second study, on T cells in Graves' hyperthyroidism and ophthalmopathy.

This sample comprised peripheral blood mononuclear cells (PBMCs), obtained at new diagnosis, from a patient treated with antithyroid drugs. Every receptor here comes from a woman in her thirties with Graves disease. Donor details come from another sample of the same person, matched by shared clones.

The chain recombines TRBV20-1 with TRBJ2-2; unclear D gene. With 2 bases removed from V and 6 bases from J, the gap between germline ends came to 7 bases. Per the germline V gene, CDR1 is DFQATT and CDR2 is SNEGSKA (reference sequence). The CDR3 contains 12 residues. CDR3 in amino acids: CSARRSPGELFF. In nucleotides, the CDR3 is TGCAGTGCTAGAAGGAGCCCCGGGGAGCTGTTTTTT.

The sample holds many counts of this clonotype. The V call is TRBV12-3 or TRBV12-4, the J call TRBJ2-7, with 7 bases fitting TRBD1. The CDR3 is 14 residues long. V dropped 1 base and J dropped 2; count of bases not matched to a gene: 2. CDR3 DNA sequence: TGTGCCAGCAGTTTAGGACAGGGCACCTACGAGCAGTACTTC. It codes for CASSLGQGTYEQYF.

The sample holds a few counts of this clonotype. V usage is TRBV20-1 and J usage is TRBJ2-1; TRBD2 is a possible D gene (5 bases). Trimming took off 2 bases at V and 5 bases at J, with 10 bases between the two ends. The CDR3 loop spans 13 amino acids. Germline V gene lookup returns CDR1 DFQATT and CDR2 SNEGSKA (reference sequence). CDR3 protein: CSARMGSHNEQFF. The CDR3 nucleotides read TGCAGTGCTAGAATGGGGAGCCACAATGAGCAGTTCTTC.

Points on this clonotype: This sequence may be a read error, since a much larger clone differs from it by one base. The chain recombines TRBV18 with TRBJ1-3; D not resolved. V lost 4 bases and J lost 0, with 13 bases in between. CDR1 KGHSH and CDR2 LQKENI come from the germline V gene. This CDR3 has 16 residues. The CDR3: CASSQTLPSSGNTIYF. CDR3 coding DNA: TGTGCCAGCTCACAGACCCTCCCGAGCTCTGGAAACACCATATATTTT. The variable domain in full, with the rest retrieved from reference TRBV18 and TRBJ1-3, is NAGVMQNPRHLVRRRGQEARLRCSPMKGHSHVYWYRQLPEEGLKFMVYLQKENIIDESGMPKERFSAEFPKEGPSILRIQQVVRGDSAAYFCASSQTLPSSGNTIYFGEGSWLTVV.

This clonotype was picked up many times. The rearrangement uses TRBV12-3 or TRBV12-4 and TRBJ2-5, with 10 positions matching TRBD2. The V gene end was trimmed by 10 bases and the J gene end by 4 bases; junction bases not matched to a gene: 12. This CDR3 is 15 amino acids long. For the CDR3, the DNA is TGTGCCACCTCTAACAGCGGGAGGGGAGGAGAGACCCAGTACTTC. Translated, it gives CATSNSGRGGETQYF.

The table lists this clonotype with a few counts. The V gene is TRBV3-1, the J gene TRBJ2-7; D gene unclear. CDR1 and CDR2 from the germline V gene are LGHDT and YNNKEL (reference sequence). The CDR3 contains 13 residues. V lost 2 bases, J lost 5 bases, and 10 bases lay in between. CDR3 bases: TGTGCCAGCAGCCAAATGGGCGGTAACGAGCAGTACTTC. Protein sequence: CASSQMGGNEQYF.

This clonotype occurred a few times. J is TRBJ1-5 and V is TRBV19, with 9 bases identical to TRBD1. The germline V gene has CDR1 LNHDA and CDR2 SQIVND (reference sequence). The CDR3 covers 15 residues. V lost 5 bases to trimming and J lost 7 bases; unmatched junction nucleotides: 9. In nucleotides, the CDR3 is TGTGCCAGTAGTGTCCGGGACAGGGCGATACAGCCCCAGCATTTT. Its translation: CASSVRDRAIQPQHF.

This clonotype was counted many times. The chain joins TRBV27 to TRBJ1-4; D unclear. Trimming shortened V by 5 bases and J by 4 bases, and 17 bases separated the two germline ends. Per germline, CDR1 MNHEY and CDR2 SMNVEV (reference sequence). The CDR3 totals 16 residues. Here the CDR3 reads CASSLQTPWGNEKLFF. CDR3 nucleotides: TGTGCCAGCAGTCTCCAGACGCCCTGGGGTAATGAAAAACTGTTTTTT.

This clonotype was counted many times. V gene TRBV12-5 combines with J gene TRBJ2-5; tentatively, D is TRBD1 or TRBD2 (5 bases each). The CDR3 spans 15 residues. The V gene's germline CDR1 is LGHNT and CDR2 FRNRAP. V was trimmed by 9 bases and J by 5 bases, leaving 22 bases between them. In DNA, the CDR3 is TGTGCTAGAGCTAAAGTCCAGGGTTGGGGGGAGACCCAGTACTTC. As protein: CARAKVQGWGETQYF.

This clonotype was recorded at least ten times. This chain joins TRBV12-3 or TRBV12-4 and TRBJ2-1, with D unclear. The CDR3 totals 14 residues. V lost 6 bases and J 8 bases, leaving 17 bases between the germline ends. DNA for the CDR3: TGTGCCAGCAGAGCAGGAAGGCGAGAGTATGAGCAGTTCTTC. This gives the protein CASRAGRREYEQFF.

There are a few counts of this clonotype. A clone one base away is much larger, so this may be a read error. The chain is built from TRBV4-1 and TRBJ2-1, with D possibly TRBD2 on 5 matching bases. The CDR3 spans 16 residues. Per the germline V gene, CDR1 is MGHRA and CDR2 is YSYEKL. The CDR3 protein is CASSQGPGRGHNGQFF. CDR3 nucleotide sequence: TGCGCCAGCAGCCAAGGGCCGGGAAGAGGCCACAATGGGCAGTTCTTC.